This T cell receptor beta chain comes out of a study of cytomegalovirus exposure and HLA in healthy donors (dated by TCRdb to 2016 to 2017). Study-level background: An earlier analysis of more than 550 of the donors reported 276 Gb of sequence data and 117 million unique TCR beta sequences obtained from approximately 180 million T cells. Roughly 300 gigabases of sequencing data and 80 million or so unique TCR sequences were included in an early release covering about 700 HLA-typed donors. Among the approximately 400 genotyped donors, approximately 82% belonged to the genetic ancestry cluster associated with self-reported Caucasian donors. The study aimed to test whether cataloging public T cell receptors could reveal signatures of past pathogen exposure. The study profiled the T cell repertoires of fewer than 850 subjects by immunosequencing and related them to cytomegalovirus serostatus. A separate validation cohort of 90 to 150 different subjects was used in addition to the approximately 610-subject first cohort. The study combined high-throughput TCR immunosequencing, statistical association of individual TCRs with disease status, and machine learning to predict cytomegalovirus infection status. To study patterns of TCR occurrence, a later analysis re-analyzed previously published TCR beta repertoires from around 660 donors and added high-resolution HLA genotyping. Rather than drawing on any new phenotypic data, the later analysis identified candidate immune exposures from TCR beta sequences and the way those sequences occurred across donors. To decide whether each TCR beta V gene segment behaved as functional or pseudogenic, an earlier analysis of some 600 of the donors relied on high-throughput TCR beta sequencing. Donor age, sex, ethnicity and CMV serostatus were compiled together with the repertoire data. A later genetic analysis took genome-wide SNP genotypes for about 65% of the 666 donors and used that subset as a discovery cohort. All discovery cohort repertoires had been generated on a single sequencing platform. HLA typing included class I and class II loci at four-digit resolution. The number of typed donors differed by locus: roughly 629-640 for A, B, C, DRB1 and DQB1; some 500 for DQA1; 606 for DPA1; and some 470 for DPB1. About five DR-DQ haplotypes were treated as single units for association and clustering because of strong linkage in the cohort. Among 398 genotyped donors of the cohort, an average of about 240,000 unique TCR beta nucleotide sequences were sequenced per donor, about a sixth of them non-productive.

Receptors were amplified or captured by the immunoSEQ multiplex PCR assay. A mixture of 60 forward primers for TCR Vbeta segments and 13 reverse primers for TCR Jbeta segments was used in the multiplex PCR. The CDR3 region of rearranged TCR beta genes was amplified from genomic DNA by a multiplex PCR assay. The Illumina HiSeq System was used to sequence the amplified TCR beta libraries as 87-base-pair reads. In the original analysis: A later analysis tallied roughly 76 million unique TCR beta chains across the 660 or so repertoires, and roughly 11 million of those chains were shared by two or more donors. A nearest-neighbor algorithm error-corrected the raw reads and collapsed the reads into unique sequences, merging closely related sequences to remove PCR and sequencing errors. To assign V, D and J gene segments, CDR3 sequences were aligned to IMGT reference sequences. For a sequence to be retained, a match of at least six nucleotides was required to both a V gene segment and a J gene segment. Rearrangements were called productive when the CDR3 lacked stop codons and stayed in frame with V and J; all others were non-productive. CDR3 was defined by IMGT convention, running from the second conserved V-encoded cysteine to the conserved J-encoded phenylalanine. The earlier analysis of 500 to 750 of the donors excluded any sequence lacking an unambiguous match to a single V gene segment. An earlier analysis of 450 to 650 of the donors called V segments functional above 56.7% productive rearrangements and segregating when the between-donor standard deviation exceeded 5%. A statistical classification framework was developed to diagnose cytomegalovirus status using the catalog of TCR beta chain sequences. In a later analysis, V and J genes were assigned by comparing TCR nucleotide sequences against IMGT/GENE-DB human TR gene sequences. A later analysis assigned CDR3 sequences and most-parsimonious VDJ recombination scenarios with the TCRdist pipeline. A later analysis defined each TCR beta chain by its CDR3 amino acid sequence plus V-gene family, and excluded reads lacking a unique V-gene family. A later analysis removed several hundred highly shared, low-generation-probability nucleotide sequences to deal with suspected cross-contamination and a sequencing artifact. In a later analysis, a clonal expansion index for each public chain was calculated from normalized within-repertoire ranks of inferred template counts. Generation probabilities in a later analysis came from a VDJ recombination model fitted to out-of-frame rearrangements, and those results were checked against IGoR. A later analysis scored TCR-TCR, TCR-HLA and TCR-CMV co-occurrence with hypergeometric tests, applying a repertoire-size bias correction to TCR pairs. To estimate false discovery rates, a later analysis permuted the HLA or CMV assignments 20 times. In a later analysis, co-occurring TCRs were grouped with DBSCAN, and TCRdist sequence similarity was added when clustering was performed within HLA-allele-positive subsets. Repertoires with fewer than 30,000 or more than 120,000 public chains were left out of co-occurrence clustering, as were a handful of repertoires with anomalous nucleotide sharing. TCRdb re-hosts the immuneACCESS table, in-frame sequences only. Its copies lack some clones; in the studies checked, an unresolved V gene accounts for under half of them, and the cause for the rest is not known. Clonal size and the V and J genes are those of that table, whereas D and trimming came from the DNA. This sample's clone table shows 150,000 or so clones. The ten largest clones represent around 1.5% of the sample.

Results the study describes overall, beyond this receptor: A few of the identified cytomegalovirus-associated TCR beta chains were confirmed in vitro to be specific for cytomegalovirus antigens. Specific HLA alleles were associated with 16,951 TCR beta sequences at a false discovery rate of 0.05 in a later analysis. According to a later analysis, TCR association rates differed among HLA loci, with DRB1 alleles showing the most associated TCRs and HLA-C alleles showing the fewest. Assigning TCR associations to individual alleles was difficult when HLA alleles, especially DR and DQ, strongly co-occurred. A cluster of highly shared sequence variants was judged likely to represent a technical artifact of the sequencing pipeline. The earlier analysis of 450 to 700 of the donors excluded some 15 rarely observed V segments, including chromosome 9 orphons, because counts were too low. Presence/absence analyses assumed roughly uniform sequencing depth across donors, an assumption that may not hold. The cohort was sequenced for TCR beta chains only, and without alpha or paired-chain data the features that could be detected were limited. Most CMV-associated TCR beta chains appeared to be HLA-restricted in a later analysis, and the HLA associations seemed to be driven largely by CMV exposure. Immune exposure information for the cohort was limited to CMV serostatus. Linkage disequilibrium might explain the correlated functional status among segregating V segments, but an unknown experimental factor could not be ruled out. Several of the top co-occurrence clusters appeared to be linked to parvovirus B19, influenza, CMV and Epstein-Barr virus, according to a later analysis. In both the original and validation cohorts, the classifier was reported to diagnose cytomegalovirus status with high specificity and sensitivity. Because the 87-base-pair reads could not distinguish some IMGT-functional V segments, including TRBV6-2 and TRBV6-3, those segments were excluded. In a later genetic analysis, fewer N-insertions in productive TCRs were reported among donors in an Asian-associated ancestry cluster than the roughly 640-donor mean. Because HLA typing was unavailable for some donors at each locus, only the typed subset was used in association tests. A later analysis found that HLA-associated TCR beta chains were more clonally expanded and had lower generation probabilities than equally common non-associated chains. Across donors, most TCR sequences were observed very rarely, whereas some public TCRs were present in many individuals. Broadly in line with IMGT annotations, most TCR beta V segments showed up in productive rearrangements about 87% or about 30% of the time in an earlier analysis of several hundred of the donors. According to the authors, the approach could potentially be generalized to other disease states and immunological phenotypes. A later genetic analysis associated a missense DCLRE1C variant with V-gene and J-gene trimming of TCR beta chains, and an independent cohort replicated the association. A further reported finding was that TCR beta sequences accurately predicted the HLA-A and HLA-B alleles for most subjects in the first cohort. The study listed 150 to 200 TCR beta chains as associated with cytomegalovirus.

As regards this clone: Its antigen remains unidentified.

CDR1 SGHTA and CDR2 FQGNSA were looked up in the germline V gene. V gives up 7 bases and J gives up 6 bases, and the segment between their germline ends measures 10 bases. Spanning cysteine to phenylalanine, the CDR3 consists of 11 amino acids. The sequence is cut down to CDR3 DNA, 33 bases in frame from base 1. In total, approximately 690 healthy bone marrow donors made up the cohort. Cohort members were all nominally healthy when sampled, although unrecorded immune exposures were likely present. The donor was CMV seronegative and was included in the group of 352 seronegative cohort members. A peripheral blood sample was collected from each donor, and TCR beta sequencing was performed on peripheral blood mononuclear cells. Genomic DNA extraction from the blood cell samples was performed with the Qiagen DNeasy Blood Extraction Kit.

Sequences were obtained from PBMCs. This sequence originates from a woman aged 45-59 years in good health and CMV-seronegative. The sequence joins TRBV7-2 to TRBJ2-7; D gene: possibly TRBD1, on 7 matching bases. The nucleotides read TGTGCCAGCACCCAGGGGGGCGAGCAGTACTTC. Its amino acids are CASTQGGEQYF.